This T cell receptor beta chain was sequenced during a study of OX40 agonist ivuxolimab in advanced cancers. CDR1 MNHEY and CDR2 SVGAGI come from the germline V gene. Trimming shortened V by 6 bases and J by 2 bases, and 8 bases separated the two germline ends. The CDR3 has 13 amino acids. TCRdb's table, derived via immunoSEQ multiplex PCR, lists solely in-frame clones and lacks some. The data show fewer than 60,000 clones, about 81% seen once. The clonotype originates from an adult with an advanced solid tumor such as melanoma, head and neck, liver or kidney cancer. This sample comprised CD4+ or CD8+ T cells sorted from blood, obtained in a trial of the OX40 agonist ivuxolimab. The gene calls are TRBV6-5 and TRBJ1-5; possibly TRBD1 for D (5 bases). Here the CDR3 DNA reads TGTGCCAGCAGAATGACAGGCAATCAGCCCCAGCATTTT. It encodes CASRMTGNQPQHF.